This passage covers 4 T cell receptor beta chains from one sample sequenced in a study of identical twins. TCRdb itself ran the 5' RACE reads through MiXCR, one entry per CDR3 protein. This sample carries around 510,000 distinct CDR3 sequences, 13% to 15% of them seen once, and the ten largest clones take 0.95% to 1%. This same sample was also part of a study on yellow fever vaccine responses in identical twins.

The material sequenced was CD4+ T cells sorted from blood. These receptors were obtained from a young woman in good health.

Comment on this clonotype: A much more abundant neighbour one base away suggests this may be a read error. This chain uses TRBV29-1 with TRBJ2-1; TRBD2 might be the D (5 bases). CDR3 length: 14 amino acids. The germline gives CDR1 SQVTM, CDR2 ANQGSEA. This CDR3 reads CCVDWRGLVNEQFF. CDR3 nucleotides: TGCTGCGTTGACTGGCGAGGGCTAGTCAATGAGCAGTTCTTC.

The chain joins TRBV12-3 or TRBV12-4 to TRBJ1-1; D perhaps matches TRBD1 (5 bases). V lost 5 bases, J lost 5 bases, and 15 bases lay in between. The CDR3 extends over 14 amino acids. CDR3 region: CASSIQEPGTEAFF. For the CDR3, the DNA is TGTGCCAGCAGTATACAGGAGCCGGGAACTGAAGCTTTCTTT.

J is TRBJ2-5 and V is TRBV3-1; 7 bases are shared with TRBD1. The CDR3 is made up of 17 amino acids. With V trimmed by 6 bases and J by 0 bases, 13 bases remained unmatched. Germline assignment: CDR1 LGHDT and CDR2 YNNKEL (reference sequence). The CDR3 protein is CASSQRQGAEYQETQYF. The DNA for the CDR3 is TGTGCCAGCAGTCAGAGACAGGGCGCAGAGTACCAAGAGACCCAGTACTTC.

This clonotype was observed a handful of times. The V call is TRBV6-5, the J call TRBJ2-6; no definite D call. The V end was cut by 1 base, the J end by 2 bases, with 9 bases between. CDR3 length: 16 residues. The germline CDR1 and CDR2 sequences are MNHEY and SVGAGI. Written as DNA, the CDR3 is TGTGCCAGCAGTTACTTGAGAACAGCTGGGGCCAACGTCCTGACTTTC. Its translation: CASSYLRTAGANVLTF.